This is a list of T cell receptor beta chains from one sample in a study of T cell responses to AZD1222 COVID-19 vaccine. Clones were read by immunoSEQ multiplex PCR, and TCRdb kept only the in-frame ones, dropping some. The data show about 55,000 clones, about 85% seen once. The specimen was peripheral blood, collected on day 0 of AZD1222 vaccination. Receptors originate from an adult in good health. CDR3s include the opening cysteine and the closing phenylalanine or tryptophan. Some rows have no size entry. The others give once, few or many, or a class for an expanded clone.

V gene: TRBV7-9; clone size: -; CDR3 protein: CASSLVQNSPLHF
V gene: TRBV9; clone size: -; CDR3 protein: CASSARGTPHSTDTQYF
V gene: TRBV6-5; clone size: -; CDR3 protein: CASSIDRMGEKLFF
V gene: TRBV6-5; clone size: -; CDR3 protein: CASRGGHTSYNEQFF
V gene: TRBV14; clone size: -; CDR3 protein: CASSQGQRTDTQYF
V gene: TRBV6-5; clone size: -; CDR3 protein: CASSYWQGASEAFF
V gene: TRBV7-9; clone size: once; CDR3 protein: CASSLLRGDDEAFF
V gene: TRBV7-9; clone size: -; CDR3 protein: CASSLGQGSYNEQFF
V gene: TRBV7-8; clone size: -; CDR3 protein: CASSRRAGGTDTQYF
V gene: TRBV21-1; clone size: -; CDR3 protein: CASSKVMVGNYGYTF
V gene: TRBV7-3; clone size: -; CDR3 protein: CASSLKFAAEDTGELFF
V gene: TRBV4-2; clone size: -; CDR3 protein: CASSHRGEGNEQFF
V gene: TRBV6-2/TRBV6-3; clone size: -; CDR3 protein: CASSNRDRDSPLHF
V gene: TRBV7-2; clone size: -; CDR3 protein: CASSPGGAAGNTQYF
V gene: TRBV3-1/TRBV3-2; clone size: -; CDR3 protein: CASSRPATRYNYEQYF
V gene: TRBV19; clone size: -; CDR3 protein: CASRGDRPFYNEQFF
V gene: TRBV19; clone size: -; CDR3 protein: CASSMYITGELFF
V gene: TRBV18; clone size: -; CDR3 protein: CASSPGQNSGELFF
V gene: TRBV6-2/TRBV6-3; clone size: -; CDR3 protein: CASSYPNGRGGEEDTQYF
V gene: TRBV19; clone size: -; CDR3 protein: CASRSLGGRRYGYTF
V gene: TRBV29-1; clone size: -; CDR3 protein: CSVRQGAREQYF
V gene: TRBV4-1; clone size: -; CDR3 protein: CASSQAGTGVDTEAFF
V gene: TRBV5-1; clone size: -; CDR3 protein: CASSPREANTLHF
V gene: TRBV5-1; clone size: -; CDR3 protein: CASSLGHQGLVEQYF
V gene: TRBV18; clone size: -; CDR3 protein: CASSPQTAQETQYF
V gene: TRBV14; clone size: once; CDR3 protein: CASSQAAPGLAGGYEQYF
V gene: TRBV27; clone size: -; CDR3 protein: CASIPTGQASYNEQFF
V gene: TRBV4-1; clone size: -; CDR3 protein: CASSHHNRGRGMNTEAFF
V gene: TRBV19; clone size: -; CDR3 protein: CASSRSNTEAFF